Shown below are 3 T cell receptor beta chains from a single sample sequenced in a study of shared clonotypes between healthy human individuals. Terminally differentiated effector memory CD45RA+ cells were left out of the naive CD8 fraction, which was CD45RO-negative and positively selected for CCR7. The repertoire was sequenced with immunoSEQ multiplex PCR; TCRdb's copy has only in-frame clones and lacks some. The sample has 800,000 or so clones, around 96% seen once. The sequencing input was naive CD8+ T cells sorted from blood. The receptors derive from a man younger than 45 in good health.

The gene calls are TRBV7-9 and TRBJ2-3; D is unresolved. This CDR3 is 14 amino acids long. Looked up from germline, CDR1 is SEHNR and CDR2 is FQNEAQ (reference sequence). The ends were cut back, 5 bases at V and 0 bases at J, with 9 bases in the middle. CDR3 nucleotides: TGTGCCAGCAGCCCTTCTGCGAGCACAGATACGCAGTATTTT. This gives the protein CASSPSASTDTQYF.

The chain has TRBV27 and TRBJ1-1; unclear D gene. V was cut by 10 bases and J by 5 bases, with 11 bases left in between. The CDR3 length is 11 residues. Per germline, CDR1 MNHEY and CDR2 SMNVEV (reference sequence). CDR3: CAIKRGTEAFF. As DNA, the CDR3 is TGTGCCATCAAACGCGGGACTGAAGCTTTCTTT.

The rearrangement links TRBV6-1 to TRBJ2-7; 9 nucleotides agree with TRBD1. CDR1 is MNHNS and CDR2 is SASEGT in the germline V gene. V trimming: 3 bases; J trimming: 3 bases; junction bases outside the gene matches: 6. The CDR3 is 15 residues long. The chain's CDR3 is CASSENRGPYYEQYF. For the CDR3, the DNA is TGTGCCAGCAGTGAGAACAGGGGGCCCTACTACGAGCAGTACTTC.